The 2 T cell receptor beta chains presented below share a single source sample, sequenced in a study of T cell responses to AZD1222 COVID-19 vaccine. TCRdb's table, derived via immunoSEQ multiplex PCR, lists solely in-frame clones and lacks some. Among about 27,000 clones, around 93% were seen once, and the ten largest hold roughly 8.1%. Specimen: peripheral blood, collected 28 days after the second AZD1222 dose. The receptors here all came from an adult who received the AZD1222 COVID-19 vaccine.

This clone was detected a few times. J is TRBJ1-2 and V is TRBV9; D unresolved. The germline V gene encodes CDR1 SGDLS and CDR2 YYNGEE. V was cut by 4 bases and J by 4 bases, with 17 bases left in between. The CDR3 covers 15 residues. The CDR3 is CASSSISGNSYGYTF. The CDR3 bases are TGTGCCAGCAGCTCGATCTCCGGGAACAGCTATGGCTACACCTTC. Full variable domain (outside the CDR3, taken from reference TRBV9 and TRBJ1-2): DSGVTQTPKHLITATGQRVTLRCSPRSGDLSVYWYQQSLDQGLQFLIQYYNGEERAKGNILERFSAQQFPDLHSELNLSSLELGDSALYFCASSSISGNSYGYTFGSGTRLTVV.

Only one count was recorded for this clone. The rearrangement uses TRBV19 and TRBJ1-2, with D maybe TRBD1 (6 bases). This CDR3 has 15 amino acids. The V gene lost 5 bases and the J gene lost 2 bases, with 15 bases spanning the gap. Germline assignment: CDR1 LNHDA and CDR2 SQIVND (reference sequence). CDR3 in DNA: TGTGCCAGTAGTCATCCCGACAGGCCGAACTATGGCTACACCTTC. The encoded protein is CASSHPDRPNYGYTF.